What follows are 7 T cell receptor beta chains derived from one specimen sequenced in a study of graft-versus-host responses after intestinal transplantation. The antigens of these receptors remain unknown. The data were produced by immunoSEQ multiplex PCR, yet TCRdb's version contains in-frame clones alone and is incomplete. The sample contains fewer than 85,000 clones, 90% to 95% of which appear only once. Sequenced material: unstimulated CD8+ T cells sorted from spleen or lymph node cells, taken before intestinal transplant. Receptors originate from a human donor who received an intestinal transplant.

On this clone: Its ends do not fully match the called genes, so a read error is possible. Distinct nucleotide sequences in the sample also encode this CDR3. The V gene is TRBV27, the J gene TRBJ1-2; maybe TRBD1 (6 bases). This CDR3 spans 13 amino acids. Looked up from germline, CDR1 is MNHEY and CDR2 is SMNVEV (reference sequence). As DNA, the CDR3 is TGTGCCACCTTGGACAGCTTTAACTACGGCTACACCTTC. Its protein product is CATLDSFNYGYTF.

The chain has TRBV29-1 and TRBJ2-7; TRBD2 is a possible D gene (6 bases). This CDR3 has 14 residues. Germline CDR1 is SQVTM and CDR2 is ANQGSEA. V lost 2 bases to trimming and J lost 1 base, with 12 bases between them. The DNA of the CDR3 is TGCAGCGTTGAATCGGGGGAAGGTTCCTACGAGCAGTACTTC. It codes for CSVESGEGSYEQYF.

This chain links TRBV5-1 with TRBJ2-7; TRBD1 aligns across 9 bases. The CDR3 runs 13 residues. The germline gives CDR1 SGHRS, CDR2 YFSETQ. The V gene end was trimmed by 1 base and the J gene end by 6 bases; junction bases not matched to a gene: 2. Written as DNA, the CDR3 is TGCGCCAGCAGCTTGACAGGGGGCAGCGAGCAGTACTTC. Translating gives CASSLTGGSEQYF.

V gene TRBV28 combines with J gene TRBJ2-1, with 7 bases fitting TRBD1. Germline V gene sequence: CDR1 MDHEN, CDR2 SYDVKM. This CDR3 spans 15 amino acids. V gave up 5 bases and J gave up 6 bases; unmatched junction bases: 10. CDR3 DNA: TGTGCCAGCAGTAGCCCCCGACAGGGTATCAATGAGCAGTTCTTC. Amino acids: CASSSPRQGINEQFF.

The chain links TRBV21-1 to TRBJ2-1. TRBV21-1 is described as a pseudogene. The CDR3 runs 12 residues. The CDR3 DNA is TGTGCCAGCAGCAAAGACTACAATGAGCAGTTCTTC. Residues: CASSKDYNEQFF.

The chain links TRBV9 to TRBJ2-5; 9 bases align to TRBD2. The J segment lost 5 bases and the V segment lost 7 bases, leaving 12 bases of the junction unmatched. This CDR3 spans 15 amino acids. From germline, CDR1 is SGDLS and CDR2 YYNGEE. CDR3 amino acids: CASSDSGSRGETQYF. The CDR3 bases are TGTGCCAGCTCGGATAGCGGGAGTCGGGGGGAGACCCAGTACTTC.

Here the CDR3 reads CASSLTSGRFSDTQYF. As DNA, the CDR3 is TGCGCCAGCAGCCTGACTAGCGGGAGGTTTTCGGATACGCAGTATTTT. V and J are TRBV4-1 and TRBJ2-3; 13 bases match TRBD2. Germline CDR1 is MGHRA and CDR2 is YSYEKL. The CDR3 spans 16 residues. J lost 6 bases, V lost 4 bases, and 7 bases had no gene match.